The T cell receptor (beta chain) described here comes from a study of cytomegalovirus exposure and HLA in healthy donors. The PCR ran on 60 Vbeta and 13 Jbeta primers. Assay: immunoSEQ multiplex PCR; the TCRdb copy retains only in-frame clones and omits some. The data show approximately 200,000 clones, about four fifths seen once. This clone was recorded only once. This sample also contains other DNA sequences that code for the same CDR3. The sequencing sample was made of PBMCs. The sequence came from a woman between 25 and 40 years old in good health and CMV-seropositive.

In DNA form, the CDR3 reads TGTGCCAGCTCCTGGACAGGGAATCAGCCCCAGCATTTT. It translates to CASSWTGNQPQHF. This chain joins TRBV27 and TRBJ1-5; 8 bases line up with TRBD1. The germline V gene has CDR1 MNHEY and CDR2 SMNVEV (reference sequence). This CDR3 contains 13 residues. J lost 4 bases, V lost 8 bases, and 4 bases had no gene match.